This T cell receptor (beta chain) was sequenced for a study of OX40 agonist ivuxolimab in advanced cancers. Study-level background: Males comprised about 78% of the group, whose mean age was roughly 60 years (range roughly 23 to 90). Study results and caveats: In CD8+ T cells, expanded clones were on average more numerous than in CD4+. The antigens recognized by the expanded peripheral T cells, that is their antigen specificity, were not determined.

Here immunoSEQ multiplex PCR was the method, and the copy in TCRdb shows in-frame clones only, minus some. This table holds around 100,000 clones, around 96% found once. Note on this clone: Its antigen is currently unknown.

Prior autoimmune disease or systemic immunosuppression barred patients. V lost 6 bases to trimming and J lost 6 bases; unmatched junction nucleotides: 4. Germline assignment: CDR1 MDHEN and CDR2 SYDVKM. The CDR3 runs 12 residues. V is TRBV28 and J is TRBJ2-7; 8 nucleotides align to TRBD1. The clonotype comes from an adult with an advanced solid tumor such as melanoma, head and neck, liver or kidney cancer. The starting material was CD4+ or CD8+ T cells sorted from blood, obtained in a trial of the OX40 agonist ivuxolimab. CDR3 in amino acids: CASRGGQAEQYF. In DNA, the CDR3 is TGTGCCAGCAGGGGGGGACAGGCCGAGCAGTACTTC.